Shown below are 12 T cell receptor beta chains from a single sample sequenced in a study of cytomegalovirus exposure and HLA in healthy donors. This PCR relied on a set of 60 Vbeta primers and 13 Jbeta primers. Clones were sequenced by immunoSEQ multiplex PCR, and TCRdb holds only the in-frame ones, with some missing. Of fewer than 250,000 clones listed, approximately 80% were seen once; the top ten hold roughly 3.1%. Sequenced sample: PBMCs. The receptor source for this set is a man younger than 45 in good health and CMV-seronegative.

This chain joins TRBV5-6 and TRBJ2-3, with 9 bases identical to TRBD2. V lost 2 bases, J lost 0 bases, and 4 bases stayed unmatched. The V gene's germline CDR1 is SGHDT and CDR2 YYEEEE. This CDR3 spans 16 amino acids. CDR3 nucleotides: TGTGCCAGCAGCTTTGGACTAGCGACTAGCACAGATACGCAGTATTTT. The encoded protein is CASSFGLATSTDTQYF.

The chain links TRBV4-2 to TRBJ2-3; possibly TRBD1 for D (5 bases). V lost 4 bases, J lost 2 bases, and 10 bases lay in between. The CDR3 sequence is 14 residues long. The V gene's germline CDR1 is LGHNA and CDR2 YNFKEQ. In DNA form, the CDR3 reads TGTGCCAGCAGCCCTGGGGCTACCACAGATACGCAGTATTTT. Amino acids: CASSPGATTDTQYF.

The V gene is TRBV5-4, the J gene TRBJ1-1, with D unresolved. Germline loops: CDR1 SGHNT, CDR2 YYREEE (reference sequence). The CDR3 is 13 residues long. V lost 1 base, J lost 10 bases, and 14 bases lay in between. CDR3 protein: CASSLLKEGAAFF. The CDR3 region has the DNA TGTGCCAGCAGCTTGTTAAAGGAGGGAGCAGCTTTCTTT. The entire variable domain, with the rest obtained from reference TRBV5-4 and TRBJ1-1, is as follows: ETGVTQSPTHLIKTRGQQVTLRCSSQSGHNTVSWYQQALGQGPQFIFQYYREEENGRGNFPPRFSGLQFPNYSSELNVNALELDDSALYLCASSLLKEGAAFFGQGTRLTVV.

The CDR3, as DNA: TGCGCCAGCAGCCAAGAAGCTCTGCCGGGTTATGGCTACACCTTC. It encodes CASSQEALPGYGYTF. The rearrangement joins TRBV4-1 to TRBJ1-2, with no clear D. Germline assignment: CDR1 MGHRA and CDR2 YSYEKL. The CDR3 covers 15 residues. Trimming took off 0 bases at V and 5 bases at J, with 13 bases between the two ends.

The V and J genes are TRBV6-1 and TRBJ2-5; D uncertain. With the DNA end fitting TRBJ2-7 better, the J assignment may be wrong. Germline lookup yields CDR1 MNHNS and CDR2 SASEGT. The CDR3 length is 13 residues. CDR3 sequence reads: CASIDWRPYEQYF. CDR3 bases: TGTGCCAGCATAGACTGGCGGCCCTACGAGCAGTACTTC.

The rearrangement joins TRBV5-1 to TRBJ2-2, with D perhaps TRBD1 (5 bases). Germline CDR1 and CDR2: SGHRS and YFSETQ. The CDR3 contains 14 residues. Trimming removed 5 bases from V and 3 bases from J, with 11 bases in between. This CDR3 is CASSLGADTGELFF. The CDR3 coding sequence is TGCGCCAGCAGTTTAGGGGCGGACACCGGGGAGCTGTTTTTT.

The CDR3 sequence: CASSYAQGRDGYTF. The CDR3 DNA is TGTGCCAGCAGTTACGCACAGGGGCGAGATGGCTACACCTTC. This chain joins TRBV6-5 and TRBJ1-2; 7 nucleotides match TRBD1. The V gene's germline CDR1 is MNHEY and CDR2 SVGAGI. Trimming cost V 2 bases and J 6 bases; bases outside gene matches: 6. The CDR3 runs 14 residues.

This clone was picked up a small number of times. This sequence joins TRBV15 and TRBJ2-1, with a possible D match to TRBD2 (6 bases). The CDR3 covers 14 residues. V lost 1 base to trimming and J lost 4 bases, with 8 bases between them. CDR1 LNHNV and CDR2 YYDKDF come from the germline V gene (reference sequence). CDR3 protein: CATSRGGEYNEQFF. The DNA for the CDR3 is TGTGCCACCAGCAGAGGCGGGGAGTACAATGAGCAGTTCTTC. Drawing the rest from reference TRBV15 and TRBJ2-1, the complete variable domain is DAMVIQNPRYQVTQFGKPVTLSCSQTLNHNVMYWYQQKSSQAPKLLFHYYDKDFNNEADTPDNFQSRRPNTSFCFLDIRSPGLGDTAMYLCATSRGGEYNEQFFGPGTRLTVL.

The chain carries TRBV19 and TRBJ1-2; no reliable D call. The V end was cut by 3 bases, the J end by 4 bases, with 9 bases between. The CDR3 totals 13 residues. CDR1 LNHDA and CDR2 SQIVND come from the germline V gene (reference sequence). CDR3 sequence: CASSITESYGYTF. CDR3 DNA: TGTGCCAGTAGTATTACAGAATCCTATGGCTACACCTTC.

This clone was observed once. The gene calls are TRBV5-6 and TRBJ2-2; D ambiguous. With 5 bases removed from V and 8 bases from J, the gap between germline ends came to 19 bases. Per the germline V gene, CDR1 is SGHDT and CDR2 is YYEEEE. The length of the CDR3 is 15 residues. The CDR3: CASSLIIQIRGELFF. CDR3 nucleotide sequence: TGTGCCAGCAGTTTAATTATACAGATTCGGGGGGAGCTGTTTTTT.

The chain links TRBV7-8 to TRBJ2-5; tentatively, D is TRBD1 (5 bases). V was cut by 1 base and J by 7 bases, with 16 bases left in between. The CDR3 spans 15 residues. The germline V gene encodes CDR1 SGHVS and CDR2 FQNEAQ. The CDR3 protein is CASSLGVGRLGTQYF. The CDR3 DNA follows: TGTGCCAGCAGCTTAGGGGTGGGGCGGCTGGGGACCCAGTACTTC.

The chain couples TRBV27 to TRBJ2-3; 8 nucleotides align to TRBD2. J lost 2 bases, V lost 8 bases, and 9 bases had no gene match. The germline gives CDR1 MNHEY, CDR2 SMNVEV (reference sequence). The CDR3 totals 15 residues. The CDR3 bases are TGTGCCAGCTCGACCAGCGGGGGCGTCACAGATACGCAGTATTTT. Translated, it gives CASSTSGGVTDTQYF.